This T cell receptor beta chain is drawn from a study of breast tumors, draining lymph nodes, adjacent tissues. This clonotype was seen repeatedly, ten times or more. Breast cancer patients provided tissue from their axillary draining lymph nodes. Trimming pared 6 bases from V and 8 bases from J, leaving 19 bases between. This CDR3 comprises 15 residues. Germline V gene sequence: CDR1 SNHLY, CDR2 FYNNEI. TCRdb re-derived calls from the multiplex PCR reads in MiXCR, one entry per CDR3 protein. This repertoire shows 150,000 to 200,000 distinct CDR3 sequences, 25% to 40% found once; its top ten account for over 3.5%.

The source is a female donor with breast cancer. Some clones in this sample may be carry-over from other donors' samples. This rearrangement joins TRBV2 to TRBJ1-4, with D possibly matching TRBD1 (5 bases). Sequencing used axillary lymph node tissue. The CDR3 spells CASREYGAGKEKLFF. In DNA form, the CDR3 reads TGTGCCAGCAGGGAATATGGGGCAGGGAAAGAAAAACTGTTTTTT.